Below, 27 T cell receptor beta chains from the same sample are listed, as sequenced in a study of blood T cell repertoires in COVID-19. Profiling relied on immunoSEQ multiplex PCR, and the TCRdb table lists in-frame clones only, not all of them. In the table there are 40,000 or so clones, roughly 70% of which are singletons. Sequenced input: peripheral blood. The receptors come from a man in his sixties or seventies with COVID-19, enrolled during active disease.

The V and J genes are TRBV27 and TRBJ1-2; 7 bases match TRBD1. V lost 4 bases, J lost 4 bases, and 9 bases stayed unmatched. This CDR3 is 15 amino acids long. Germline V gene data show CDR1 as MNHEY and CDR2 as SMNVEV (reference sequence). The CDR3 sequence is CASSSKPGTAYGYTF. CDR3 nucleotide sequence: TGTGCCAGCAGTTCTAAACCCGGGACAGCCTATGGCTACACCTTC.

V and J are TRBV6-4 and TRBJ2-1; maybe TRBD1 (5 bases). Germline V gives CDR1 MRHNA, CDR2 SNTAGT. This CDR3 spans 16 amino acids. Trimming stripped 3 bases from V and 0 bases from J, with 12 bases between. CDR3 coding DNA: TGTGCCAGCAGTGAGTTTTCAGGGCCCTCCTACAATGAGCAGTTCTTC. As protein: CASSEFSGPSYNEQFF.

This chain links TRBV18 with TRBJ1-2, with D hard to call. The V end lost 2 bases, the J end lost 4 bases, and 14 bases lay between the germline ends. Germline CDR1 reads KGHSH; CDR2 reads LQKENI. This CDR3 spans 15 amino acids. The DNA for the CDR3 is TGTGCCAGCTCACCAAAACGTGTCGACACCTATGGCTACACCTTC. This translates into CASSPKRVDTYGYTF.

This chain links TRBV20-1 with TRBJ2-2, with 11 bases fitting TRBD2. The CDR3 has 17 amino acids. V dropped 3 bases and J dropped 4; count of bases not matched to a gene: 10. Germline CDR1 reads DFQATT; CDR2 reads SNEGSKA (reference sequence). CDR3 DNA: TGCAGTGCTAGTGGGCTTCTAGCGGGAGGTCTCACCGGGGAGCTGTTTTTT. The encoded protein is CSASGLLAGGLTGELFF.

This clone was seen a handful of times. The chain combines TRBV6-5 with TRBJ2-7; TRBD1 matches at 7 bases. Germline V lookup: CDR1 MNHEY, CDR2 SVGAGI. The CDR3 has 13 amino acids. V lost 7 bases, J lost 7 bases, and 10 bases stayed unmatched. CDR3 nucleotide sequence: TGTGCCAGCAAGGGGGCAGGGGCGGGTGAGCAGTACTTC. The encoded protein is CASKGAGAGEQYF.

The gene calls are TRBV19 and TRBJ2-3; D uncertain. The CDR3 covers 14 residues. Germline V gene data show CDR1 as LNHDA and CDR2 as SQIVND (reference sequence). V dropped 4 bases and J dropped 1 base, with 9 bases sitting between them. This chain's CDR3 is CASSNYFGTDTQYF. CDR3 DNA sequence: TGTGCCAGTAGTAACTATTTCGGCACAGATACGCAGTATTTT.

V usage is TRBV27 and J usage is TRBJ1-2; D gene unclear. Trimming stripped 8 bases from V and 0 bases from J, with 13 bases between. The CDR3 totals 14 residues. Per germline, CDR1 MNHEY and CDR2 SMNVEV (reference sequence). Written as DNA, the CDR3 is TGTGCCAGCTCGCCCAGGCAGACTAACTATGGCTACACCTTC. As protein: CASSPRQTNYGYTF.

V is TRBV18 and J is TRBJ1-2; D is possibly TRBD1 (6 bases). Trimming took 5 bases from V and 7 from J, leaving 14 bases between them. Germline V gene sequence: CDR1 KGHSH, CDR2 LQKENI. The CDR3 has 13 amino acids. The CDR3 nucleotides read TGTGCCAGCTCATCTGACAGGACGGGTGGCTACACCTTC. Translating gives CASSSDRTGGYTF.

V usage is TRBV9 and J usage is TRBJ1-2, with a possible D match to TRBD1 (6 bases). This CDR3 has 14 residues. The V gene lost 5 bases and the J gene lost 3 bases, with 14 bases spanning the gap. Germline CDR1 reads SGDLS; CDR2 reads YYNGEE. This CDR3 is CASSANREDYGYTF. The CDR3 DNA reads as TGTGCCAGCAGTGCAAACAGGGAAGACTATGGCTACACCTTC.

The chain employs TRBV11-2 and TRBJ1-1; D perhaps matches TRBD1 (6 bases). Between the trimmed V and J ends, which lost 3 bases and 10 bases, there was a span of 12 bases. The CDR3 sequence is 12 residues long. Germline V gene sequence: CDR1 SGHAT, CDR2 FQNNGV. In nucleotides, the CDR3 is TGTGCCAGCAGCTTCCTCGGCAGGGGAGCTTTCTTT. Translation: CASSFLGRGAFF.

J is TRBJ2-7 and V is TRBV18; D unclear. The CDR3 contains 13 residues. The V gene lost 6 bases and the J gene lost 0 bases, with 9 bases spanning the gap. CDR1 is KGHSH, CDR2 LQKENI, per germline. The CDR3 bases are TGTGCCAGCTCGGAGACCGACTCCTACGAGCAGTACTTC. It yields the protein CASSETDSYEQYF.

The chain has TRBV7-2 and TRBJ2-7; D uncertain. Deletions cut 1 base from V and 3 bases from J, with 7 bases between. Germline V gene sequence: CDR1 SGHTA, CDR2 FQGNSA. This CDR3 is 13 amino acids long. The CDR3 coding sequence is TGTGCCAGCAGCTTAGTTTACAACTACGAGCAGTACTTC. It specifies CASSLVYNYEQYF.

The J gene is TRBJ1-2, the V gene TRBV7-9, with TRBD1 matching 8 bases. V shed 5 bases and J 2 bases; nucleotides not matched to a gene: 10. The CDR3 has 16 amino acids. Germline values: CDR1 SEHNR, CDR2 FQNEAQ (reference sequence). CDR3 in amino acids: CASSRVRGLSNYGYTF. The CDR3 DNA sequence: TGTGCCAGCAGCCGGGTCAGGGGGCTTTCCAACTATGGCTACACCTTC. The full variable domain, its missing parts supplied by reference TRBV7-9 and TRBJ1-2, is DTGVSQNPRHKITKRGQNVTFRCDPISEHNRLYWYRQTLGQGPEFLTYFQNEAQLEKSRLLSDRFSAERPKGSFSTLEIQRTEQGDSAMYLCASSRVRGLSNYGYTFGSGTRLTVV.

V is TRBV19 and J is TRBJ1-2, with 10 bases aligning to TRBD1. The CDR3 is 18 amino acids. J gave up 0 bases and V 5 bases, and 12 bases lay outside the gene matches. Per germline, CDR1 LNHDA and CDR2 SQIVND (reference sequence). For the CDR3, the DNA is TGTGCCAGTAGTCACTACGACAGGGGGCATTTTACTAACTATGGCTACACCTTC. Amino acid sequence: CASSHYDRGHFTNYGYTF.

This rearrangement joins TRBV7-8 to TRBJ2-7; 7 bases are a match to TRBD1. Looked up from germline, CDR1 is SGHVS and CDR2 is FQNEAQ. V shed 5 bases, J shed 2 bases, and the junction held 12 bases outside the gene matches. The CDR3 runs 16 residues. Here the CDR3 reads CASSHTRTGAAYEQYF. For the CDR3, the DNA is TGTGCCAGCAGCCACACCCGGACAGGAGCCGCCTACGAGCAGTACTTC.

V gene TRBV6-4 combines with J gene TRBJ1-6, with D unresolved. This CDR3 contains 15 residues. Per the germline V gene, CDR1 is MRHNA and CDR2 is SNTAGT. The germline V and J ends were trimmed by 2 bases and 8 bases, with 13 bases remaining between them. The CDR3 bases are TGTGCCAGCAGTGACGGTAGTTTGGGAGATTCACCCCTCCACTTT. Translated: CASSDGSLGDSPLHF.

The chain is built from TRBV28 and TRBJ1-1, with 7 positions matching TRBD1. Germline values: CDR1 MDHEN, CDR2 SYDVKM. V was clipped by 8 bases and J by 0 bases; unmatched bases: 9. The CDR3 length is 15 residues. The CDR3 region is CASRTGLFMNTEAFF. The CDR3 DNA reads TGTGCCAGCCGGACAGGTTTATTTATGAACACTGAAGCTTTCTTT.

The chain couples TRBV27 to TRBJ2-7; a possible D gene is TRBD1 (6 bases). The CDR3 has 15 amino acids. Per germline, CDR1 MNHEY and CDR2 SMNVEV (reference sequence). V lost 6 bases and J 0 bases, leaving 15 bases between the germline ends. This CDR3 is CASSHLMDSSYEQYF. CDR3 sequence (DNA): TGTGCCAGCAGCCACCTGATGGACAGCTCCTACGAGCAGTACTTC.

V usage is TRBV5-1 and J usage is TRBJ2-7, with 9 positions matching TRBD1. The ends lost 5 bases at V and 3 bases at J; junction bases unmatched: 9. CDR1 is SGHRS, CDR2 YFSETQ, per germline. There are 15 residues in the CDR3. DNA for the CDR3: TGCGCCAGCAGTAAAACACAGGGGGCGCACTACGAGCAGTACTTC. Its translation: CASSKTQGAHYEQYF.

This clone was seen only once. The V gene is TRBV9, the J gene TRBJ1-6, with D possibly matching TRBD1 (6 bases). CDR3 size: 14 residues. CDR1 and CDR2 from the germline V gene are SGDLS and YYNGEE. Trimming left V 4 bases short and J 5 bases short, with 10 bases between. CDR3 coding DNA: TGTGCCAGCAGCCGGGACACTAATAATTCACCCCTCCACTTT. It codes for CASSRDTNNSPLHF. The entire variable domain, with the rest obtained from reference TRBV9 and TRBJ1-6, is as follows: DSGVTQTPKHLITATGQRVTLRCSPRSGDLSVYWYQQSLDQGLQFLIQYYNGEERAKGNILERFSAQQFPDLHSELNLSSLELGDSALYFCASSRDTNNSPLHFGNGTRLTVT.

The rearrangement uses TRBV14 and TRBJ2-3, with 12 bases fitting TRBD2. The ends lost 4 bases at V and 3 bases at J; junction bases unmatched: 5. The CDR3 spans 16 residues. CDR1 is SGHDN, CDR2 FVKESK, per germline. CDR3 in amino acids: CASSRLAGGRTDTQYF. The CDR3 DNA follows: TGTGCCAGCAGCCGCCTAGCGGGGGGGCGGACAGATACGCAGTATTTT.

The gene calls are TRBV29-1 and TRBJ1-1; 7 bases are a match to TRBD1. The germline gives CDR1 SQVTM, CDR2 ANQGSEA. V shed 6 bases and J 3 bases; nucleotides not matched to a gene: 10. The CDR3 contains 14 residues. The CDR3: CSVWTGAGHTEAFF. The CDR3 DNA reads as TGCAGCGTGTGGACAGGCGCGGGGCACACTGAAGCTTTCTTT.

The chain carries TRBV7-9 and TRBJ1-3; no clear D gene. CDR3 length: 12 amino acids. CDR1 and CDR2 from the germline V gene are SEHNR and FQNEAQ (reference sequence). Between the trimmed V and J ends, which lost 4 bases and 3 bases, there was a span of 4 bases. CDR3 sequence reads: CASSSRGNTIYF. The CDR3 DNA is TGTGCCAGCAGCTCCCGTGGAAACACCATATATTTT.

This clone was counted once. This chain's CDR3 is CASSLRLGARRYTF. The CDR3 DNA reads as TGTGCCAGCAGCCTTCGACTGGGGGCAAGACGCTACACCTTC. The chain combines TRBV13 with TRBJ1-2; D might be TRBD1 (6 bases). Germline V gene sequence: CDR1 PRHDT, CDR2 FYEKMQ (reference sequence). This CDR3 contains 14 residues. V was trimmed by 5 bases and J by 9 bases, leaving 19 bases between them.

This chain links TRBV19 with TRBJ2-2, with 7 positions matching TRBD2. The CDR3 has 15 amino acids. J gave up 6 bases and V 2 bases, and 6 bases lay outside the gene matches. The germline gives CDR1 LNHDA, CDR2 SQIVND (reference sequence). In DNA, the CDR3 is TGTGCCAGTAGTATAAGGGCGGGAGTCCCCGGGGAGCTGTTTTTT. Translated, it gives CASSIRAGVPGELFF. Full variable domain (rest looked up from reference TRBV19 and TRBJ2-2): DGGITQSPKYLFRKEGQNVTLSCEQNLNHDAMYWYRQDPGQGLRLIYYSQIVNDFQKGDIAEGYSVSREKKESFPLTVTSAQKNPTAFYLCASSIRAGVPGELFFGEGSRLTVL.

The CDR3 region has the DNA TGTGCCAGCAGCGCCTTCGACAGGGTCAATCAGCCCCAGCATTTT. Its translation: CASSAFDRVNQPQHF. The chain recombines TRBV7-2 with TRBJ1-5; 7 positions match TRBD1. This CDR3 contains 15 residues. CDR1 SGHTA and CDR2 FQGNSA come from the germline V gene. After removal of 5 bases from V and 3 bases from J, the junction contained 7 bases not matched to a gene.

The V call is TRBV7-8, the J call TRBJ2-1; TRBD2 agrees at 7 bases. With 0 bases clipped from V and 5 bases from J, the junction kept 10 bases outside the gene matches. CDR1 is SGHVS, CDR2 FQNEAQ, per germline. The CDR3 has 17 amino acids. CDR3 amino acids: CASSLAVRASGHNEQFF. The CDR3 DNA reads TGTGCCAGCAGCTTAGCGGTCCGGGCTAGCGGTCACAATGAGCAGTTCTTC.